These 32 T cell receptor beta chains came from one sample sequenced in a study of cytomegalovirus exposure and HLA in healthy donors. The PCR ran on 60 Vbeta and 13 Jbeta primers. Data came from immunoSEQ multiplex PCR; TCRdb stores just in-frame clones and leaves some out. The repertoire includes around 92,000 clones, 60% to 75% of them detected once, and 2.5% to 3.5% sits in the top ten. Input material: PBMCs. These receptors originate from a female donor in good health and CMV-seropositive.

The chain has TRBV9 and TRBJ1-2; no definite D call. CDR3 length: 14 amino acids. Trimming pared 0 bases from V and 4 bases from J, leaving 10 bases between. Germline V gene sequence: CDR1 SGDLS, CDR2 YYNGEE. The CDR3: CASSVEHDTYGYTF. The CDR3 coding sequence is TGTGCCAGCAGCGTAGAACACGACACCTATGGCTACACCTTC.

This CDR3 is CASSLAPGQGGNSPLHF. The CDR3 DNA follows: TGTGCCAGCAGCTTGGCACCGGGACAGGGAGGGAATTCACCCCTCCACTTT. V usage is TRBV7-9 and J usage is TRBJ1-6; 9 nucleotides match TRBD1. The V gene's germline CDR1 is SEHNR and CDR2 FQNEAQ (reference sequence). The length of the CDR3 is 17 residues. The trim removed 3 bases at V and 7 bases at J, leaving 10 bases unmatched.

The chain uses TRBV29-1 and TRBJ2-3, with 10 bases identical to TRBD2. The CDR3 length is 15 residues. CDR1 and CDR2 (germline): SQVTM, ANQGSEA. V was clipped by 7 bases and J by 0 bases; unmatched bases: 7. CDR3 amino acids: CSAGGAGGSTDTQYF. The CDR3 DNA reads TGCAGCGCCGGAGGAGCGGGGGGGAGCACAGATACGCAGTATTTT.

V is TRBV30 and J is TRBJ1-3, with unresolved D. This CDR3 region has 15 residues. V dropped 0 bases and J dropped 0 bases, with 9 bases sitting between them. Germline CDR1 GTSNPN, CDR2 SVGIG (reference sequence). The CDR3 nucleotides read TGTGCCTGGAGTGTACCGGAGTTCTCTGGAAACACCATATATTTT. Its protein product is CAWSVPEFSGNTIYF.

This clone was seen a few times. V is TRBV19 and J is TRBJ1-6; D is ambiguous. V lost 3 bases and J lost 4, with 13 bases in between. CDR1 and CDR2 from the germline V gene are LNHDA and SQIVND (reference sequence). The CDR3 is 16 residues long. CDR3 sequence reads: CASSMVADLYNSPLHF. The CDR3 region has the DNA TGTGCCAGTAGTATGGTGGCAGATCTTTATAATTCACCCCTCCACTTT.

V and J are TRBV5-1 and TRBJ2-3; TRBD2 agrees at 9 bases. This CDR3 has 14 amino acids. J gave up 4 bases and V 3 bases, and 3 bases lay outside the gene matches. Germline lookup yields CDR1 SGHRS and CDR2 YFSETQ. The CDR3 nucleotides read TGCGCCAGCAGCTGGGGACTAGCAGCAGATACGCAGTATTTT. It codes for CASSWGLAADTQYF.

This chain joins TRBV4-1 and TRBJ1-1, with 7 bases that match TRBD1. The V segment lost 9 bases and the J segment 0 bases; nucleotides outside the gene matches: 4. This CDR3 has 13 amino acids. From germline, CDR1 is MGHRA and CDR2 YSYEKL. The CDR3 loop reads CASRDSLNTEAFF. The CDR3 DNA is TGCGCCAGTCGGGACAGCCTGAACACTGAAGCTTTCTTT.

In regard to this clone: The junction differs from germline at one of its ends, possibly a read error. This chain links TRBV5-6 with TRBJ2-1; maybe TRBD2 (5 bases). Germline CDR1 SGHDT, CDR2 YYEEEE. This CDR3 has 16 amino acids. This CDR3 reads CASRQSPSDSHNEQFF. DNA for the CDR3: TGTGCCAGCAGACAATCACCATCGGACTCCCACAATGAGCAGTTCTTC.

The chain recombines TRBV2 with TRBJ1-5; D call uncertain. The germline V and J ends were trimmed by 9 bases and 5 bases, with 17 bases remaining between them. CDR1 is SNHLY and CDR2 is FYNNEI in the germline V gene. CDR3 length: 14 residues. The CDR3 sequence is CASTAGFQDQPQHF. CDR3 in DNA: TGTGCCAGTACAGCGGGGTTTCAGGATCAGCCCCAGCATTTT.

The chain links TRBV20-1 to TRBJ2-7, with TRBD1 as a possible D gene (6 bases). Germline V lookup: CDR1 DFQATT, CDR2 SNEGSKA (reference sequence). Between the trimmed V and J ends, which lost 2 bases and 4 bases, there was a span of 6 bases. This CDR3 has 11 amino acids. CDR3 residues: CSARRGYEQYF. CDR3 DNA: TGCAGTGCTAGAAGGGGGTACGAGCAGTACTTC.

The chain uses TRBV28 and TRBJ2-5; D gene uncertain. There are 14 residues in the CDR3. Germline V CDR1 and CDR2: MDHEN, SYDVKM. Between the trimmed V and J ends, which lost 6 bases and 1 base, there was a span of 12 bases. The CDR3 DNA reads as TGTGCCAGCAGCCGCGAGGAAGGCCAAGAGACCCAGTACTTC. It is translated as CASSREEGQETQYF.

The table lists this clone with a few counts. The rearrangement joins TRBV7-2 to TRBJ1-6, with D possibly matching TRBD1 (5 bases). V shed 4 bases and J shed 11 bases, with 12 bases lying between them. Germline CDR1 SGHTA, CDR2 FQGNSA. The CDR3 sequence is 13 residues long. Here the CDR3 DNA reads TGTGCCAGCAGCTACCAGGGAAGTACACCCCTCCACTTT. This translates into CASSYQGSTPLHF.

V usage is TRBV6-6 and J usage is TRBJ2-7; 13 nucleotides match TRBD2. CDR1 is MNHNY and CDR2 is SVGAGI in the germline V gene (reference sequence). The CDR3 covers 16 residues. After removal of 5 bases from V and 0 bases from J, the junction contained 4 bases not matched to a gene. The CDR3 sequence: CASSARTSGSSYEQYF. The CDR3 region has the DNA TGTGCCAGCAGTGCTCGGACTAGCGGGAGCTCCTACGAGCAGTACTTC.

This clone was recorded only once. This chain links TRBV18 with TRBJ2-6, with D tentatively TRBD1 (5 bases). The ends were cut back, 6 bases at V and 0 bases at J, with 12 bases in the middle. Germline loops: CDR1 KGHSH, CDR2 LQKENI. This CDR3 spans 16 amino acids. In nucleotides, the CDR3 is TGTGCCAGCTCGTCTGGGGCAACCTCTGGGGCCAACGTCCTGACTTTC. This sequence encodes CASSSGATSGANVLTF.

This clone was detected a few times. V gene TRBV27 combines with J gene TRBJ1-5; D might be TRBD1 (6 bases). The CDR3 extends over 13 amino acids. V was pared by 9 bases and J by 0 bases, with 9 bases between. Looked up from germline, CDR1 is MNHEY and CDR2 is SMNVEV (reference sequence). CDR3 residues: CASGQYSNQPQHF. The DNA for the CDR3 is TGTGCCAGTGGACAGTATAGCAATCAGCCCCAGCATTTT.

The V call is TRBV7-9, the J call TRBJ1-5, with D unresolved. Germline V lookup: CDR1 SEHNR, CDR2 FQNEAQ (reference sequence). V shed 0 bases and J shed 5 bases, with 8 bases lying between them. The CDR3 length is 14 residues. The CDR3 coding sequence is TGTGCCAGCAGCTTAGCAGTCGGGGATCAGCCCCAGCATTTT. Translated, it gives CASSLAVGDQPQHF. The full variable domain, rest sourced from reference TRBV7-9 and TRBJ1-5, is DTGVSQNPRHKITKRGQNVTFRCDPISEHNRLYWYRQTLGQGPEFLTYFQNEAQLEKSRLLSDRFSAERPKGSFSTLEIQRTEQGDSAMYLCASSLAVGDQPQHFGDGTRLSIL.

This clone has only a few counts. This chain connects TRBV7-2 to TRBJ1-1; 7 nucleotides match TRBD1. In germline, CDR1 is SGHTA, CDR2 FQGNSA. The trim removed 4 bases at V and 6 bases at J, leaving 8 bases unmatched. The CDR3 runs 14 residues. The CDR3 sequence is CASSSNRGGAEAFF. CDR3 DNA sequence: TGTGCCAGCAGCTCCAACAGGGGCGGAGCTGAAGCTTTCTTT.

The chain has TRBV7-6 and TRBJ2-5; 7 bases are a match to TRBD1. The CDR3 extends over 15 amino acids. J lost 5 bases, V lost 3 bases, and 9 bases had no gene match. Germline V gene sequence: CDR1 SGHVS, CDR2 FNYEAQ. This CDR3 reads CASSFDRVGAETQYF. CDR3 DNA sequence: TGTGCCAGCAGCTTTGACAGGGTCGGGGCGGAGACCCAGTACTTC.

This clone was seen only a few times. At the DNA level, this CDR3 is encoded by other sequences in the same sample as well. CDR3 in amino acids: CASSELAGGYNEQFF. The CDR3 DNA is TGTGCCAGCAGTGAATTAGCGGGAGGGTACAATGAGCAGTTCTTC. This chain joins TRBV6-1 and TRBJ2-1, with 11 positions matching TRBD2. The germline V gene encodes CDR1 MNHNS and CDR2 SASEGT. CDR3 size: 15 residues. Germline trimming cut 2 bases from V and 4 bases from J; bases unmatched to any gene: 1.

The V and J genes are TRBV10-3 and TRBJ1-1; possibly TRBD1 for D (6 bases). V lost 4 bases and J 6 bases, leaving 12 bases between the germline ends. Germline values: CDR1 ENHRY, CDR2 SYGVKD. The CDR3 is 13 amino acids. The DNA for the CDR3 is TGTGCCATCAGTGTACAGGGCCCCGCTGAAGCTTTCTTT. This translates into CAISVQGPAEAFF.

This rearrangement joins TRBV4-2 to TRBJ1-2; TRBD1 is a possible D gene (6 bases). V gave up 0 bases and J gave up 3 bases, with 11 bases separating them. The CDR3 covers 15 residues. Looked up from germline, CDR1 is LGHNA and CDR2 is YNFKEQ. The CDR3 protein is CASSQDVEGDYGYTF. The CDR3 DNA sequence: TGTGCCAGCAGCCAAGATGTTGAGGGGGACTATGGCTACACCTTC.

This clone rates as medium-sized (0.01 to 0.1%). The chain uses TRBV7-2 and TRBJ1-1; TRBD1 might be the D (6 bases). The V and J ends lost 6 bases and 3 bases respectively, with 11 bases between them. The CDR3 contains 13 residues. The germline gives CDR1 SGHTA, CDR2 FQGNSA. This CDR3 is CASRPGQHTEAFF. The CDR3 DNA reads TGTGCCAGCAGACCAGGACAGCACACTGAAGCTTTCTTT.

This clone was seen only a few times. This chain connects TRBV6-5 to TRBJ1-2; 7 bases are a match to TRBD1. V lost 4 bases to trimming and J lost 6 bases; unmatched junction nucleotides: 2. CDR1 MNHEY and CDR2 SVGAGI come from the germline V gene. This CDR3 region has 12 residues. The CDR3 DNA follows: TGTGCCAGCAGTTCACAGGGGAATGGCTACACCTTC. As protein: CASSSQGNGYTF.

J is TRBJ2-7 and V is TRBV5-4; 13 bases fit TRBD2. The CDR3 covers 16 residues. V shed 4 bases and J 5 bases; nucleotides not matched to a gene: 9. Germline V lookup: CDR1 SGHNT, CDR2 YYREEE (reference sequence). CDR3 DNA sequence: TGTGCCAGCAGCCAACCTTTTACTAGCGGGAGGGACGAGCAGTACTTC. Encoded protein: CASSQPFTSGRDEQYF.

A single count supports this clone. The chain is built from TRBV11-3 and TRBJ2-7; 10 bases are shared with TRBD2. The CDR3 extends over 14 amino acids. Germline lookup yields CDR1 SGHNT and CDR2 YENEEA. Trimming removed 2 bases from V and 6 bases from J; junction bases left unmatched: 4. For the CDR3, the DNA is TGTGCCAGCAGCTTAAGCGGGAGGGCCTCCGAGCAGTACTTC. Its protein product is CASSLSGRASEQYF.

This chain links TRBV2 with TRBJ2-7; 8 nucleotides align to TRBD1. The J segment lost 6 bases and the V segment lost 6 bases, leaving 7 bases of the junction unmatched. This CDR3 has 13 amino acids. Germline CDR1 and CDR2: SNHLY and FYNNEI. CDR3 coding DNA: TGTGCCAGCAGCCTAGGACAGGGTACCGAGCAGTACTTC. Its protein product is CASSLGQGTEQYF.

CDR3 sequence reads: CASSFGMDNEQFF. CDR3 bases: TGTGCCAGCAGCTTCGGGATGGACAATGAGCAGTTCTTC. This sequence joins TRBV7-2 and TRBJ2-1, with a weak D call TRBD2 (5 bases). Trimming shortened V by 3 bases and J by 5 bases, and 8 bases separated the two germline ends. CDR3 length: 13 amino acids. Germline CDR1 is SGHTA and CDR2 is FQGNSA.

With regard to this clone: One end of the junction fails to match germline, which may point to a read error. The rearrangement uses TRBV7-3 and TRBJ2-3, with 7 positions matching TRBD1. The germline V gene has CDR1 SGHTA and CDR2 FQGTGA. The CDR3 consists of 14 residues. The CDR3 is CASTLGGRADTQYF. In DNA form, the CDR3 reads TGTGCCAGCACCTTAGGGGGCCGGGCAGATACGCAGTATTTT.

The chain couples TRBV2 to TRBJ2-3, with 8 nucleotides matching TRBD2. Germline CDR1 is SNHLY and CDR2 is FYNNEI. The J segment lost 3 bases and the V segment lost 4 bases, leaving 6 bases of the junction unmatched. The CDR3 covers 15 residues. The CDR3 nucleotides read TGTGCCAGCAGTGTACGGGGGGGTATGACAGATACGCAGTATTTT. Residues: CASSVRGGMTDTQYF.

This chain links TRBV7-2 with TRBJ2-7; D is perhaps TRBD2 (6 bases). The CDR3 is 14 amino acids. V lost 8 bases and J 0 bases, leaving 14 bases between the germline ends. Germline CDR1 and CDR2: SGHTA and FQGNSA. CDR3 residues: CASRYGGSSYEQYF. DNA of the CDR3: TGTGCCAGCCGGTATGGGGGGAGCTCCTACGAGCAGTACTTC.

V usage is TRBV10-1 and J usage is TRBJ1-2; unclear D gene. The CDR3 is made up of 13 amino acids. The V end was cut by 5 bases, the J end by 0 bases, with 7 bases between. CDR1 is WNHNN and CDR2 is SYGVQD in the germline V gene (reference sequence). The CDR3, as DNA: TGCGCCAGCAGTTTGGCACCTAACTATGGCTACACCTTC. Protein product: CASSLAPNYGYTF.

The chain recombines TRBV6-1 with TRBJ2-7; tentative D call: TRBD1 (5 bases). Trimming stripped 3 bases from V and 3 bases from J, with 15 bases between. CDR1 is MNHNS and CDR2 is SASEGT in the germline V gene. The CDR3 has 15 residues. The CDR3 nucleotides are TGTGCCAGCAGTGATTTGGGGCTCCGAGGCTACGAGCAGTACTTC. It is translated as CASSDLGLRGYEQYF.